These 21 T cell receptor beta chains share one sample of origin, sequenced in a study of identical twins. TCRdb re-called the 5' RACE reads with MiXCR, one entry per CDR3 protein. This table holds 500,000 to 650,000 distinct CDR3 sequences, just over 7% found once. The same data also went into a second study, on yellow fever vaccine responses in identical twins.

Material: PBMCs. The receptors shown here come from a woman aged 18-29 years in good health.

This clonotype was observed once. V is TRBV11-2 and J is TRBJ2-1; 11 bases agree with TRBD2. CDR3 length: 18 residues. V lost 3 bases to trimming and J lost 0 bases; unmatched junction nucleotides: 7. In germline, CDR1 is SGHAT, CDR2 FQNNGV. CDR3 DNA: TGTGCCAGCAGCTTTATAGCGGGGGGGCCGGGCTCCTACAATGAGCAGTTCTTC. This encodes CASSFIAGGPGSYNEQFF.

This chain connects TRBV7-9 to TRBJ2-3, with D hard to call. Germline CDR1 SEHNR, CDR2 FQNEAQ (reference sequence). The CDR3 covers 15 residues. V lost 6 bases and J 2 bases, leaving 15 bases between the germline ends. CDR3 coding DNA: TGTGCCAGCAGTCTCGTGAGGTCCCTCACAGATACGCAGTATTTT. It encodes CASSLVRSLTDTQYF.

There are a few counts of this clonotype. V and J are TRBV14 and TRBJ2-1; tentative D call: TRBD2 (6 bases). CDR1 and CDR2 from the germline V gene are SGHDN and FVKESK. This CDR3 is 13 amino acids long. V was pared by 4 bases and J by 6 bases, with 10 bases between. The CDR3 region is CASSRRDRNEQFF. CDR3 nucleotide sequence: TGTGCCAGCAGCCGGCGGGACCGCAATGAGCAGTTCTTC. Complete variable domain (other parts from reference TRBV14 and TRBJ2-1): EAGVTQFPSHSVIEKGQTVTLRCDPISGHDNLYWYRRVMGKEIKFLLHFVKESKQDESGMPNNRFLAERTGGTYSTLKVQPAELEDSGVYFCASSRRDRNEQFFGPGTRLTVL.

This rearrangement joins TRBV20-1 to TRBJ2-7; 8 nucleotides match TRBD1. The CDR3 length is 13 residues. CDR1 is DFQATT and CDR2 is SNEGSKA in the germline V gene (reference sequence). The junction had 6 bases not matched to a gene; V was cut back by 3 bases and J by 5 bases. CDR3 sequence: CSASGTGPNEQYF. As DNA, the CDR3 is TGCAGTGCTAGTGGGACAGGTCCCAACGAGCAGTACTTC.

V and J are TRBV7-8 and TRBJ2-7, with 9 bases that match TRBD2. The CDR3 has 16 residues. V trimming: 1 base; J trimming: 6 bases; junction bases outside the gene matches: 10. Germline V lookup: CDR1 SGHVS, CDR2 FQNEAQ. The CDR3 protein is CASSLGGSGSPLEQYF. The DNA of the CDR3 is TGTGCCAGCAGCTTAGGGGGTAGCGGGAGTCCCCTCGAGCAGTACTTC.

This clonotype was picked up a small number of times. The chain is built from TRBV4-2 and TRBJ2-7; 8 nucleotides align to TRBD2. The CDR3 is made up of 15 amino acids. Germline V gene sequence: CDR1 LGHNA, CDR2 YNFKEQ. V dropped 0 bases and J dropped 5; count of bases not matched to a gene: 6. The CDR3 coding sequence is TGTGCCAGCAGCCAAGATACGGGAGGGAGTGACGAGCAGTACTTC. This translates into CASSQDTGGSDEQYF.

V and J are TRBV5-1 and TRBJ2-7; 13 bases agree with TRBD2. CDR1 SGHRS and CDR2 YFSETQ come from the germline V gene. V shed 2 bases, J shed 1 base, and the junction held 12 bases outside the gene matches. The CDR3 extends over 19 amino acids. CDR3 residues: CASSFGHDRLAGGSYEQYF. CDR3 sequence (DNA): TGCGCCAGCAGCTTCGGTCATGACAGACTAGCGGGAGGTTCCTACGAGCAGTACTTC.

The chain links TRBV12-3 or TRBV12-4 to TRBJ2-7; no reliable D call. V gave up 5 bases and J gave up 0 bases, with 11 bases separating them. The CDR3 extends over 14 amino acids. This CDR3 reads CASSRGSPSYEQYF. CDR3 bases: TGTGCCAGCAGTCGAGGATCGCCCTCCTACGAGCAGTACTTC.

V usage is TRBV11-1 and J usage is TRBJ1-1; tentatively, D is TRBD1 (6 bases). V gave up 3 bases and J gave up 4 bases, with 24 bases separating them. Germline V gene sequence: CDR1 SGHAT, CDR2 FQDESV (reference sequence). The CDR3 extends over 18 amino acids. CDR3 coding DNA: TGTGCCAGCAGCTTGAAACCCCCTCCAGGGGTAGGGGTCACTGAAGCTTTCTTT. Residues: CASSLKPPPGVGVTEAFF.

V usage is TRBV5-1 and J usage is TRBJ2-5; 9 bases align to TRBD2. CDR3 length: 16 residues. With 3 bases clipped from V and 3 bases from J, the junction kept 9 bases outside the gene matches. Germline CDR1 SGHRS, CDR2 YFSETQ. CDR3 sequence (DNA): TGCGCCAGCAGCTCCGCTACGACTAGCGGAAAAGAGACCCAGTACTTC. Its protein product is CASSSATTSGKETQYF.

This clonotype was seen ten or more times. The chain uses TRBV12-3 or TRBV12-4 and TRBJ1-1; 7 bases align to TRBD1. The CDR3 is 16 amino acids. Unmatched junction bases numbered 11, after V lost 4 bases and J lost 3 bases. The CDR3 DNA is TGTGCCAGCAGTTCACAGGGGTGGAGTTGGGACACTGAAGCTTTCTTT. Protein sequence: CASSSQGWSWDTEAFF.

There are many counts of this clonotype. The chain couples TRBV3-1 to TRBJ2-7, with TRBD2 matching 7 bases. J gave up 4 bases and V 2 bases, and 11 bases lay outside the gene matches. This CDR3 region has 16 residues. Germline assignment: CDR1 LGHDT and CDR2 YNNKEL (reference sequence). CDR3 in DNA: TGTGCCAGCAGCCAATCATACCGGGACTATTCATACGAGCAGTACTTC. Protein: CASSQSYRDYSYEQYF.

This clonotype showed up just a few times. The DNA for the CDR3 is TGTGCCAGCAGTCTACCAACATCCGGGACAGGGTCGGCAGATACGCAGTATTTT. Translation: CASSLPTSGTGSADTQYF. The chain combines TRBV6-2 or TRBV6-3 with TRBJ2-3; 9 bases agree with TRBD1. The V gene end was trimmed by 5 bases and the J gene end by 4 bases; junction bases not matched to a gene: 16. The CDR3 length is 18 residues. CDR1 and CDR2 (germline): MNHEY, SVGEGT.

This clonotype was detected a few times. CDR3 sequence (DNA): TGTGCCATCAGTACTGTAGGCACAGATACGCAGTATTTT. Translation gives CAISTVGTDTQYF. This chain connects TRBV10-3 to TRBJ2-3; the D is unclear. V lost 5 bases to trimming and J lost 1 base, with 7 bases between them. Germline-derived CDR1 and CDR2 are ENHRY and SYGVKD. CDR3 length: 13 residues.

This clonotype was counted between two and nine times. The rearrangement links TRBV5-1 to TRBJ2-7, with TRBD1 matching 10 bases. This CDR3 is built from 15 residues. CDR1 and CDR2 (germline): SGHRS, YFSETQ. V was clipped by 0 bases and J by 3 bases; unmatched bases: 3. The CDR3 DNA sequence: TGCGCCAGCAGCTTGGCGACAGGGGGCCTCTACGAGCAGTACGTC. It is translated as CASSLATGGLYEQYV.

The CDR3 DNA reads TGCGCCAGCAGCGCACGGTCGGCAGGGGGGCCCGGTAGGCAAGAGACCCAGTACTTC. Protein: CASSARSAGGPGRQETQYF. J is TRBJ2-5 and V is TRBV5-1; D is possibly TRBD1 (7 bases). CDR1 SGHRS and CDR2 YFSETQ come from the germline V gene. The CDR3 loop spans 19 amino acids. Between the trimmed V and J ends, which lost 4 bases and 2 bases, there was a span of 27 bases.

This clonotype was counted ten times or more. The gene calls are TRBV4-2 and TRBJ2-3; D is undetermined. The CDR3 is 14 amino acids. The V gene lost 0 bases and the J gene lost 4 bases, with 8 bases spanning the gap. Germline V gene lookup returns CDR1 LGHNA and CDR2 YNFKEQ. The CDR3 nucleotides read TGTGCCAGCAGCCAAGATGCTGTTGCAGATACGCAGTATTTT. The encoded protein is CASSQDAVADTQYF.

The chain has TRBV4-1 and TRBJ2-3; the match to TRBD2 covers 11 bases. The germline V gene encodes CDR1 MGHRA and CDR2 YSYEKL. V lost 2 bases to trimming and J lost 4 bases; unmatched junction nucleotides: 2. CDR3 size: 15 residues. The CDR3 DNA reads TGCGCCAGCAGCCAAATAGCGGGGGGGGCAGATACGCAGTATTTT. Protein product: CASSQIAGGADTQYF.

Of note for this clonotype: The conserved final phenylalanine or tryptophan is absent from the CDR3, which likely points to a read error. The J gene is TRBJ1-2, the V gene TRBV3-1, with D possibly TRBD1 on 6 matching bases. CDR1 is LGHDT, CDR2 YNNKEL, per germline (reference sequence). V was cut by 4 bases and J by 5 bases, with 11 bases left in between. The CDR3 has 13 amino acids. The CDR3 DNA reads TGTGCCAGCAGCCCCGACAGGACTTATGGCTACACCTAC. Amino acid sequence: CASSPDRTYGYTY.

This clonotype was seen a handful of times. V is TRBV5-1 and J is TRBJ1-1; D might be TRBD1 (6 bases). The CDR3 is 16 amino acids. Germline V gene data show CDR1 as SGHRS and CDR2 as YFSETQ. Between the trimmed V and J ends, which lost 4 bases and 1 base, there was a span of 17 bases. CDR3 nucleotide sequence: TGCGCCAGCAGCCGGGAGAAGGGCAGGGGGAACACTGAAGCTTTCTTT. Its translation: CASSREKGRGNTEAFF.

This clonotype was counted a few times. The chain has TRBV12-3 or TRBV12-4 and TRBJ2-7; 9 bases align to TRBD1. V lost 6 bases and J lost 5; bases outside the gene matches: 5. The CDR3 is 13 amino acids. The CDR3, as DNA: TGTGCCAGCAGCCTACGGACAGGGGACGAGCAGTACGTC. It encodes CASSLRTGDEQYV.